The rows below give T cell receptor beta chains drawn from one sample of a study of T cells expressing NK-cell markers. For each CDR3 protein, TCRdb gives one entry from its re-call of the 5' RACE reads, without DNA. This sample contains some 300,000 distinct CDR3 sequences. Specimen: blood T cells: a sorted CD56 or NKG2C T cell subset, CD4+ or CD8+ T cells, or bulk PBMC T cells (not recorded which). All receptors come from a man aged 18 to 29 in good health. Both conserved end residues are part of each CDR3. The order of the fields is J gene, V gene, CDR3 protein.

J: TRBJ2-5; V: TRBV6-2/TRBV6-3; CDR3: CASSLDTPGETQYF
J: TRBJ2-1; V: TRBV11-3; CDR3: CASSSTSIDEQFF
J: TRBJ2-1; V: TRBV5-4; CDR3: CASSFSRTGANEQFF
J: TRBJ2-1; V: TRBV19; CDR3: CASIGGLADNEQFF
J: TRBJ2-1; V: TRBV12-3/TRBV12-4; CDR3: CASRKRPSGARLTYNEQFF
J: TRBJ2-5; V: TRBV6-5; CDR3: CASSYSAAIQETQYF
J: TRBJ2-7; V: TRBV11-2; CDR3: CASSIPFRDGYYEQYF
J: TRBJ1-6; V: TRBV15; CDR3: CATSRAKGSSYNSPLHF
J: TRBJ2-5; V: TRBV28; CDR3: CASSPYPGERETQYF
J: TRBJ2-5; V: TRBV5-1; CDR3: CASSQYGETQYF
J: TRBJ2-1; V: TRBV9; CDR3: CASSPGFSYNEQFF
J: TRBJ1-4; V: TRBV20-1; CDR3: CSALDRAANEKLFF
J: TRBJ2-6; V: TRBV12-3/TRBV12-4; CDR3: CASSREGGAGANVLTF
J: TRBJ2-1; V: TRBV12-3/TRBV12-4; CDR3: CASRTGYSQWNEQFF
J: TRBJ2-1; V: TRBV19; CDR3: CASSKQYNEQFF
J: TRBJ2-1; V: TRBV12-3/TRBV12-4; CDR3: CASSTPLGHEQFF
J: TRBJ1-3; V: TRBV30; CDR3: CAWSSGQGIFGNTIYF
J: TRBJ2-2; V: TRBV29-1; CDR3: CSVGPRLAGMNTGELFF
J: TRBJ1-6; V: TRBV25-1; CDR3: CASSEPTGKGNSPLHF
J: TRBJ2-1; V: TRBV10-3; CDR3: CATTTFFAGEYIPYNEQFF
J: TRBJ1-2; V: TRBV12-3/TRBV12-4; CDR3: CASSLGRQSYYGYTF
J: TRBJ2-7; V: TRBV7-2; CDR3: CASSLGGTSGRFYEQYF
J: TRBJ2-1; V: TRBV19; CDR3: CASSIGTRYNEQFF
J: TRBJ1-1; V: TRBV20-1; CDR3: CSAPTGTGRTEAFF
J: TRBJ2-7; V: TRBV7-8; CDR3: CASSHSRGLGRYEQYF